This T cell receptor (beta chain) was recorded in a study of cytomegalovirus exposure and HLA in healthy donors (dated by TCRdb to 2016 to 2017). In the study overall: In an earlier analysis of roughly 590 of the donors, 250 to 350 Gb of sequence data and 117 million unique TCR beta sequences from 150 million to 200 million T cells were reported. An early release that covered more than 550 HLA-typed donors contained around 300 gigabases of sequencing data and 75 million to 100 million unique TCR sequences. Of the 350 to 400 genotyped donors, about 80% fell in the genetic ancestry cluster associated with self-reported Caucasian donors. The study aimed to test whether cataloging public T cell receptors could reveal signatures of past pathogen exposure. The T cell repertoires of 550 to 850 subjects were profiled by immunosequencing and related to cytomegalovirus serostatus. In addition to the first cohort of approximately 670 subjects, a separate validation cohort of around 110 different subjects was used. To predict cytomegalovirus infection status, the study combined high-throughput TCR immunosequencing, statistical association of individual TCRs with disease status, and machine learning. A later analysis re-examined previously published TCR beta repertoires from around 670 donors and added high-resolution HLA genotyping to investigate patterns of TCR occurrence. Rather than drawing on any new phenotypic data, the later analysis identified candidate immune exposures from TCR beta sequences and the way those sequences occurred across donors. To decide whether each TCR beta V gene segment behaved as functional or pseudogenic, an earlier analysis of fewer than 750 of the donors relied on high-throughput TCR beta sequencing. Donor age, sex, ethnicity and CMV serostatus were compiled together with the repertoire data. Genome-wide SNP genotypes for about 55% of the roughly 670 donors were used in a later genetic analysis, which treated that subset as a discovery cohort. Every repertoire in the discovery cohort had been generated on one and the same sequencing platform. Class I and class II HLA loci were covered by the typing at four-digit resolution. The number of donors typed differed by locus, with about 620-630 for A, B, C, DRB1 and DQB1, approximately 500 for DQA1, 600 to 610 for DPA1, and around 450 for DPB1. A few DR-DQ haplotypes were treated as single units for association and clustering because of strong linkage in the cohort. On average, 235,054 unique TCR beta nucleotide sequences were sequenced per donor among about 400 genotyped donors of the cohort, with around 19% of those sequences being non-productive. Results and caveats for the whole study, not just this receptor: According to a later genetic analysis, donors in an Asian-associated ancestry cluster had fewer N-insertions in productive TCRs than the approximately 700-donor mean. A few of the identified cytomegalovirus-associated TCR beta chains were confirmed in vitro to be specific for cytomegalovirus antigens. A later analysis associated about 17,000 TCR beta sequences with specific HLA alleles at a false discovery rate of 0.05. A later genetic analysis associated a missense DCLRE1C variant with V-gene and J-gene trimming of TCR beta chains, and an independent cohort replicated the association. A further reported finding was that TCR beta sequences accurately predicted the HLA-A and HLA-B alleles for most subjects in the first cohort. The presence/absence analyses assumed that sequencing depth was roughly uniform across donors, and that assumption may not be true. Because some donors lacked HLA typing at each locus, the association tests relied only on the typed subset. Most CMV-associated TCR beta chains appeared to be HLA-restricted in a later analysis, and the HLA associations seemed to be driven largely by CMV exposure. Immune exposure information for the cohort was limited to CMV serostatus. A group of highly shared sequence variants was considered likely to be a technical artifact of the sequencing pipeline. Most TCR sequences were observed very rarely across donors, whereas some public TCRs were present in many individuals. This cohort had only TCR beta chains sequenced, and the lack of alpha or paired-chain data limited which features could be detected. An earlier analysis of around 600 of the donors showed that most TCR beta V segments appeared in productive rearrangements either about 87% or about 30% of the time, which broadly matched IMGT annotations. Correlated functional status among segregating V segments might reflect linkage disequilibrium, but an unknown experimental factor could not be ruled out. According to a later analysis, parvovirus B19, influenza, CMV and Epstein-Barr virus appeared linked to several top co-occurrence clusters. In both the original and validation cohorts, the classifier was reported to diagnose cytomegalovirus status with high specificity and sensitivity. Some 15 rarely observed V segments, including chromosome 9 orphons, were excluded from the earlier analysis of about 500 of the donors because counts were too low. The authors suggested that the approach could potentially be extended to other disease states and immunological phenotypes. When HLA alleles, especially DR and DQ, strongly co-occurred, attributing TCR associations to individual alleles was difficult. A later analysis found that HLA-associated TCR beta chains were more clonally expanded and had lower generation probabilities than equally common non-associated chains. The study gave a list of 150 to 200 TCR beta chains associated with cytomegalovirus. A later analysis found that TCR association rates varied across HLA loci, with DRB1 alleles showing the most associated TCRs and HLA-C alleles the fewest.

Library construction relied on the immunoSEQ multiplex PCR assay. A mixture of 60 forward primers for TCR Vbeta segments and 13 reverse primers for TCR Jbeta segments was used in the multiplex PCR. The CDR3 region of rearranged TCR beta genes was amplified from genomic DNA by a multiplex PCR assay. The amplified TCR beta libraries were sequenced on the Illumina HiSeq System as 87-base-pair reads. In the source study's methods: In a later analysis, some 80 million unique TCR beta chains were counted across the roughly 610 repertoires, and roughly 10 million of these chains were shared by at least two donors. A nearest-neighbor algorithm error-corrected the raw reads and collapsed the reads into unique sequences, merging closely related sequences to remove PCR and sequencing errors. To assign V, D and J gene segments, CDR3 sequences were aligned to IMGT reference sequences. For a sequence to be retained, a match of at least six nucleotides to both a V gene segment and a J gene segment was required. Rearrangements were called productive when the CDR3 lacked stop codons and stayed in frame with V and J; all others were non-productive. CDR3 was defined by IMGT convention, running from the second conserved V-encoded cysteine to the conserved J-encoded phenylalanine. The earlier analysis of 500 to 750 of the donors excluded any sequence lacking an unambiguous match to a single V gene segment. In an earlier analysis of 587 of the donors, a V segment was called functional when productive rearrangements were above 56.7%, and segregating when the standard deviation between donors exceeded 5%. To diagnose cytomegalovirus status from the catalog of TCR beta chain sequences, a statistical classification framework was built. In a later analysis, V and J genes were assigned by comparing TCR nucleotide sequences against IMGT/GENE-DB human TR gene sequences. In a later analysis, CDR3 sequences and most-parsimonious VDJ recombination scenarios were assigned using the TCRdist pipeline. In a later analysis, each TCR beta chain was defined by its CDR3 amino acid sequence together with its V-gene family, and reads lacking a unique V-gene family were excluded. To address suspected cross-contamination and a sequencing artifact, a later analysis removed over 500 highly shared, low-generation-probability nucleotide sequences. In a later analysis, a clonal expansion index was calculated for each public chain from normalized within-repertoire ranks of inferred template counts. In a later analysis, generation probabilities were computed with a VDJ recombination model fitted to out-of-frame rearrangements, and the resulting probabilities were checked against IGoR. In a later analysis, TCR-TCR, TCR-HLA and TCR-CMV co-occurrence was scored with hypergeometric tests, and a repertoire-size bias correction was applied to TCR pairs. A later analysis estimated false discovery rates by permuting HLA or CMV assignments 20 times. A later analysis grouped co-occurring TCRs with DBSCAN, adding TCRdist sequence similarity when clustering within HLA-allele-positive subsets. For co-occurrence clustering, repertoires with fewer than 30,000 or more than 120,000 public chains were excluded, along with about five repertoires with anomalous nucleotide sharing. In TCRdb, the immuneACCESS table is reduced to in-frame sequences with V and J assigned. These tables do not hold every clone; where another copy was compared, an unresolved V gene accounts for under half, and the others remain unexplained. Clonal size and the V and J genes are those of that table, whereas D and trimming came from the DNA. For this sample the table gives roughly 200,000 clones, of which around 79% were detected only once. The top ten clonotypes cover approximately 0.47% of the sample.

About this clone: The antigen it binds to is not known. No much larger clone exists at a distance of one base, and base qualities are not known.

In total, 600 or so healthy bone marrow donors made up the cohort. At the time of sampling, every cohort member was nominally healthy, though immune exposures that went unrecorded were likely present. The donor was CMV seronegative and was included in the group of several hundred seronegative cohort members. A peripheral blood sample was collected from each donor, and TCR beta sequencing was performed on peripheral blood mononuclear cells. The Qiagen DNeasy Blood Extraction Kit was used to extract genomic DNA from the blood cell samples. This receptor was taken from a woman aged 50 to 65 in good health and CMV-seronegative. Sequenced: PBMCs.

Here the CDR3 is given as CASSTGGSGNTIYF. The DNA is as follows: TGTGCCAGCAGTACGGGAGGGTCTGGAAACACCATATATTTT. The chain couples TRBV27 to TRBJ1-3; no D segment can be confidently identified. According to the germline V gene (reference sequence), CDR1 reads MNHEY and CDR2 reads SMNVEV. Inclusive of the bounding cysteine and phenylalanine, the CDR3 is 14 residues long. Just CDR3 DNA is preserved here, 42 bases in frame from base 1. V is pared back by 5 bases and J by 1 base, with 9 bases lying between the germline termini.